A selection of T cell receptor beta chains follows, all from one sample in a study of blood T cell repertoires in COVID-19. Libraries were prepared by immunoSEQ multiplex PCR; TCRdb keeps only in-frame clonotypes and omits some of them. The table lists fewer than 650,000 clones, roughly 91% of them singletons. The sequencing sample was made of peripheral blood. Receptors originate from a woman aged 50 to 60 with COVID-19, enrolled during active disease. Both conserved end residues are part of each CDR3. Fields, in order: D gene, V gene, clone size, J gene, CDR3 protein, CDR3 DNA. D genes are given only for firm matches. For some rows the clone size is stated as once, few or many, or as a class when expanded; others skip it.

TRBD2	TRBV9	NA	TRBJ2-1	CASSVSGGLYNEQFF	TGTGCCAGCAGCGTCAGCGGGGGGCTCTACAATGAGCAGTTCTTC
NA	TRBV24-1	NA	TRBJ2-1	CATSDPQASQASLSGNEQFF	TGTGCCACCAGTGATCCCCAGGCGTCGCAGGCTTCGCTTTCTGGGAATGAGCAGTTCTTC
NA	TRBV30	NA	TRBJ2-3	CAWTRGLSTDTQYF	TGTGCCTGGACCCGAGGATTGAGCACAGATACGCAGTATTTT
TRBD2	TRBV24-1	once	TRBJ2-1	CATSDLPLAGGTNEQFF	TGTGCCACCAGTGATCTCCCTCTAGCGGGGGGGACTAATGAGCAGTTCTTC
NA	TRBV10-1	NA	TRBJ1-1	CASSPGMNTEAFF	TGCGCCAGCAGCCCAGGGATGAACACTGAAGCTTTCTTT
NA	TRBV6-4	NA	TRBJ2-2	CASSNRVGNTGELFF	TGTGCCAGCAGTAACAGGGTGGGGAACACCGGGGAGCTGTTTTTT
NA	TRBV18	NA	TRBJ1-3	CASSPSAVNSGNTIYF	TGTGCCAGCTCACCATCCGCAGTCAACTCTGGAAACACCATATATTTT
TRBD1	TRBV3-1/TRBV3-2	NA	TRBJ2-5	CASSLLMRGPVETQYF	TGTGCCAGCAGCCTACTAATGAGGGGGCCCGTGGAGACCCAGTACTTC
TRBD1	TRBV13	NA	TRBJ1-3	CASRGQGDHRSGNTIYF	TGTGCCAGCAGAGGACAGGGCGACCATCGTTCTGGAAACACCATATATTTT
TRBD1	TRBV19	many	TRBJ1-5	CASSRTTGGGNQPQHF	TGTGCCAGTAGTCGAACGACAGGGGGCGGCAATCAGCCCCAGCATTTT
NA	TRBV6-5	NA	TRBJ1-3	CASSYSDNKGDTIYF	TGTGCCAGCAGTTACTCGGACAATAAGGGCGACACCATATATTTT
TRBD1	TRBV24-1	NA	TRBJ2-3	CATSDEGAPADTQYF	TGTGCCACCAGTGATGAGGGGGCGCCGGCAGATACGCAGTATTTT
NA	TRBV5-1	NA	TRBJ1-2	CASSLVPGSYGYTF	TGCGCCAGCAGCTTGGTCCCAGGTTCATATGGCTACACCTTC
NA	TRBV2	NA	TRBJ1-2	CASSAGSYGYTF	TGTGCCAGCAGTGCAGGATCCTATGGCTACACCTTC
NA	TRBV7-9	NA	TRBJ1-1	CASSSPGARKGLTNTEAFF	TGTGCCAGCAGCTCCCCAGGGGCCAGGAAGGGTTTAACGAACACTGAAGCTTTCTTT
TRBD2	TRBV5-1	NA	TRBJ2-1	CASSFFPSGGASGNEQFF	TGCGCCAGCAGCTTTTTTCCTAGCGGGGGGGCATCCGGCAATGAGCAGTTCTTC
NA	TRBV2	NA	TRBJ2-7	CASRVRSTSYEQYF	TGTGCCAGCAGGGTGAGATCTACTTCCTACGAGCAGTACTTC
NA	TRBV19	NA	TRBJ1-2	CASSFTPPEGYGYTF	TGTGCCAGTAGTTTCACCCCCCCGGAGGGCTATGGCTACACCTTC